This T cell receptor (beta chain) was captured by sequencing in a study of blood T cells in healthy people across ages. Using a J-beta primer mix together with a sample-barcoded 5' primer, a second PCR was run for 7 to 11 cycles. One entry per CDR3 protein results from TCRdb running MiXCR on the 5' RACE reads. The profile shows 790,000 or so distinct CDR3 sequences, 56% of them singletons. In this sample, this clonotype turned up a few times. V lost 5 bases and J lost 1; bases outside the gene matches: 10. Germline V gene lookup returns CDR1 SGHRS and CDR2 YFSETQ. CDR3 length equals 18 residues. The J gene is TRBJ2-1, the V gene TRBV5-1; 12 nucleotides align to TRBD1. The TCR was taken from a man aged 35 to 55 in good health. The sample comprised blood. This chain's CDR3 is CASSDRDRGLFSYNEQFF. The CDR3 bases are TGCGCCAGCAGTGACCGGGACAGGGGGCTATTTTCCTACAATGAGCAGTTCTTC.